There are a few counts of the clone carrying this T cell receptor (beta chain). The antigen is not known. Primers for the PCR totalled 60 Vbeta and 13 Jbeta. Using immunoSEQ multiplex PCR, the repertoire was profiled, and TCRdb retains in-frame clones only, with some absent. The profile shows just over 150,000 clones, roughly 80% of them singletons. The donors (healthy individuals) were bone marrow donors. The data are from a study of cytomegalovirus exposure and HLA in healthy donors. Study-level results: Earlier analysis looked at TCR beta V segments, and most were productive about 90% or about 30% of the time. Some V segments, TRBV6-2 and TRBV6-3 among them, were indistinguishable and were therefore excluded.

Germline V gene data show CDR1 as MNHEY and CDR2 as SVGAGI. The CDR3 length is 15 residues. V was pared by 2 bases and J by 1 base, with 4 bases of the junction left unmatched. Sequencing was performed on PBMCs. The TCR comes from a woman in her 30s in good health and CMV-seronegative. The rearrangement joins TRBV6-5 to TRBJ1-1; TRBD1 agrees at 7 bases. CDR3 DNA sequence: TGTGCCAGCAGTTACGGGCGACAGGGGAACACTGAAGCTTTCTTT. Encoded protein: CASSYGRQGNTEAFF.